The clone carrying this T cell receptor beta chain was detected once. The antigen remains unidentified. This sample was taken from a study of shared clonotypes between healthy human individuals. Study conclusions and caveats: Naive subsets generally exceeded memory subsets in estimated richness.

Generated by immunoSEQ multiplex PCR, the TCRdb table keeps only in-frame clones and is missing some. The sample lists 2 million to 2.5 million clones, 90% to 97% seen once, with over 0.1% in the top ten. CDR3 length: 14 amino acids. Germline V gene data show CDR1 as SNHLY and CDR2 as FYNNEI. V trimming: 4 bases; J trimming: 4 bases; junction bases outside the gene matches: 5. The chain combines TRBV2 with TRBJ1-1; 8 bases are shared with TRBD1. This receptor was identified in a man aged 18 to 30 in good health. The specimen sequenced was naive CD4+ T cells sorted from blood. Subset defined: CD45RA+ positively selected. CDR3 nucleotide sequence: TGTGCCAGCAGTGTACAGGGGGTAATCACTGAAGCTTTCTTT. It translates to CASSVQGVITEAFF.